These 31 T cell receptor beta chains originate from one sample sequenced in a study of PD-1 blockade in classical Hodgkin lymphoma. TCRdb keeps only in-frame clones here, not all; method: immunoSEQ multiplex PCR. The sample records 40,000 to 60,000 clones, around 73% being singletons. Each of the patients experienced relapse following autologous stem cell transplantation, and their brentuximab vedotin exposure differed. The sample consisted of peripheral blood mononuclear cells (PBMCs), taken before the second cycle of nivolumab. The origin of the receptors is a human donor with classical Hodgkin lymphoma.

The chain uses TRBV7-9 and TRBJ2-5; D may be TRBD1 (6 bases). The closer fit of TRBJ2-7 to the DNA end suggests the J call may be wrong. Germline values: CDR1 SEHNR, CDR2 FQNEAQ (reference sequence). There are 14 residues in the CDR3. CDR3 nucleotide sequence: TGTGCCAGCACCCTAACGTCAGGGGCCGACGAGCAGTACTTC. It is translated as CASTLTSGADEQYF.

This clone was seen only a few times. The V gene is TRBV14, the J gene TRBJ2-7; 10 positions match TRBD1. Trimming cost V 0 bases and J 4 bases; bases outside gene matches: 6. Germline V gene data show CDR1 as SGHDN and CDR2 as FVKESK. The CDR3 is 16 residues long. For the CDR3, the DNA is TGTGCCAGCAGCCAAGATCTGGGGACAGGGGTATACGAGCAGTACTTC. Amino acids: CASSQDLGTGVYEQYF.

The chain has TRBV14 and TRBJ1-1, with D hard to call. Per the germline V gene, CDR1 is SGHDN and CDR2 is FVKESK. The CDR3 spans 15 residues. Trimming left V 0 bases short and J 14 bases short, with 22 bases between. The CDR3 is CASSQDSGSGLKPFF. CDR3 DNA sequence: TGTGCCAGCAGCCAAGATTCAGGCTCAGGACTGAAACCCTTCTTT.

The CDR3 DNA reads TGTGCCAGCAACGAAACCCAGCACAGGGCGATCACTGAAGCTTTCTTT. This encodes CASNETQHRAITEAFF. The chain uses TRBV25-1 and TRBJ1-1, with D perhaps TRBD1 (6 bases). This CDR3 contains 16 residues. Germline V gene lookup returns CDR1 MGHDK and CDR2 SYGVNS. V lost 7 bases and J 4 bases, leaving 22 bases between the germline ends.

The genes are TRBV7-3 and TRBJ2-6; D ambiguous. V gave up 1 base and J gave up 4 bases, with 17 bases separating them. Germline CDR1 reads SGHTA; CDR2 reads FQGTGA. The CDR3 covers 18 residues. The CDR3: CASSLIGGSGTGANVLTF. DNA of the CDR3: TGTGCCAGCAGCTTAATAGGTGGTAGTGGAACCGGGGCCAACGTCCTGACTTTC.

The rearrangement joins TRBV25-1 to TRBJ2-1, with 7 bases matching TRBD1. The germline V gene encodes CDR1 MGHDK and CDR2 SYGVNS. The CDR3 covers 15 residues. Trimming removed 4 bases from V and 0 bases from J; junction bases left unmatched: 3. Here the CDR3 reads CASSGDSRSYNEQFF. CDR3 nucleotide sequence: TGTGCCAGCAGTGGGGACAGTCGCTCCTACAATGAGCAGTTCTTC.

The rearrangement joins TRBV5-1 to TRBJ2-7; D is unresolved. The CDR3 length is 17 residues. Trimming shortened V by 0 bases and J by 2 bases, and 18 bases separated the two germline ends. Germline V gene lookup returns CDR1 SGHRS and CDR2 YFSETQ. CDR3 nucleotides: TGCGCCAGCAGCTTGGCCTATACCGGAACTCGAGCCTACGAGCAGTACTTC. Encoded protein: CASSLAYTGTRAYEQYF.

This chain joins TRBV6-5 and TRBJ2-7, with D perhaps matching TRBD1 or TRBD2 (5 bases each). CDR3 length: 15 residues. Per the germline V gene, CDR1 is MNHEY and CDR2 is SVGAGI. The V gene lost 0 bases and the J gene lost 6 bases, with 15 bases spanning the gap. The CDR3 DNA reads as TGTGCCAGCAGTTACTCGGTGAGGGGCCCGGCCGAGCAGTACTTC. Amino acid sequence: CASSYSVRGPAEQYF.

The chain employs TRBV11-2 and TRBJ1-2; D gene unclear. The CDR3 sequence is 13 residues long. Between the trimmed V and J ends, which lost 5 bases and 8 bases, there was a span of 15 bases. Germline V gene lookup returns CDR1 SGHAT and CDR2 FQNNGV. The CDR3 is CASSINSAGGYTF. The CDR3 DNA follows: TGTGCCAGCAGCATTAATTCGGCGGGGGGCTACACCTTC. Full variable domain (missing parts from reference TRBV11-2 and TRBJ1-2): EAGVAQSPRYKIIEKRQSVAFWCNPISGHATLYWYQQILGQGPKLLIQFQNNGVVDDSQLPKDRFSAERLKGVDSTLKIQPAKLEDSAVYLCASSINSAGGYTFGSGTRLTVV.

The chain couples TRBV19 to TRBJ2-7, with 7 nucleotides matching TRBD2. CDR3 length: 14 amino acids. V lost 6 bases and J lost 2; bases outside the gene matches: 7. Looked up from germline, CDR1 is LNHDA and CDR2 is SQIVND (reference sequence). Here the CDR3 DNA reads TGTGCCAGTAGCCCCCGGGGGGTCACCTACGAGCAGTACTTC. Protein sequence: CASSPRGVTYEQYF.

The V call is TRBV19, the J call TRBJ2-3, with D perhaps being TRBD1 or TRBD2 (5 bases each). V was clipped by 6 bases and J by 0 bases, with 13 bases between them. The CDR3 runs 15 residues. Germline-derived CDR1 and CDR2 are LNHDA and SQIVND (reference sequence). CDR3 amino acids: CASSRDLGSTDTQYF. CDR3 bases: TGTGCCAGTAGCCGGGACCTTGGGAGCACAGATACGCAGTATTTT.

The V call is TRBV2, the J call TRBJ2-5; D remains unclear. This CDR3 comprises 12 residues. Germline loops: CDR1 SNHLY, CDR2 FYNNEI. Trimming removed 7 bases from V and 5 bases from J, with 11 bases in between. The CDR3 sequence is CASTWSGETQYF. The DNA of the CDR3 is TGTGCCAGCACCTGGAGTGGGGAGACCCAGTACTTC.

The rearrangement links TRBV19 to TRBJ2-1, with TRBD2 matching over 12 bases. Looked up from germline, CDR1 is LNHDA and CDR2 is SQIVND (reference sequence). The V segment lost 6 bases and the J segment 10 bases; nucleotides outside the gene matches: 10. The CDR3 is made up of 15 amino acids. The CDR3 region has the DNA TGTGCCAGTAGCACACTAGCGGGAGGCCCCGGGGAGCAGTTCTTC. It yields the protein CASSTLAGGPGEQFF.

The chain is built from TRBV6-1 and TRBJ1-1, with D maybe TRBD1 (5 bases). V lost 5 bases and J 5 bases, leaving 12 bases between the germline ends. This CDR3 is built from 13 residues. CDR1 is MNHNS and CDR2 is SASEGT in the germline V gene. For the CDR3, the DNA is TGTGCCAGCAGTTGGGGGATTAGGACTGAAGCTTTCTTT. This gives the protein CASSWGIRTEAFF.

This chain uses TRBV6-5 with TRBJ2-3; 7 nucleotides line up with TRBD2. The junction had 8 bases not matched to a gene; V was cut back by 5 bases and J by 3 bases. There are 15 residues in the CDR3. Germline V gene data show CDR1 as MNHEY and CDR2 as SVGAGI. CDR3: CASSATSTATDTQYF. In DNA, the CDR3 is TGTGCCAGCAGTGCGACTAGCACAGCGACAGATACGCAGTATTTT.

The CDR3 bases are TGTGCCAGCAGCTTGGGTGGGTCAGTTGAAGCTTTCTTT. Translated, it gives CASSLGGSVEAFF. V usage is TRBV5-8 and J usage is TRBJ1-1; D gene ambiguous. Trimming took 0 bases from V and 7 from J, leaving 10 bases between them. Germline V gene sequence: CDR1 SGHTS, CDR2 YDEGEE. This CDR3 has 13 residues.

This clone was counted between two and nine times. J is TRBJ2-7 and V is TRBV7-3, with 8 bases lining up with TRBD1. Trimming at V came to 4 bases and at J to 7 bases, leaving 12 bases not matched to a gene. The CDR3 loop spans 15 amino acids. Germline CDR1 SGHTA, CDR2 FQGTGA. DNA of the CDR3: TGTGCCAGCAGCTCCACGCCAGGACAGGGCAGAGAGCAGTACTTC. Its protein is CASSSTPGQGREQYF.

The gene calls are TRBV28 and TRBJ2-3; 12 bases fit TRBD1. The CDR3 spans 15 residues. V lost 6 bases and J lost 6; bases outside the gene matches: 7. The germline V gene encodes CDR1 MDHEN and CDR2 SYDVKM. CDR3 sequence: CASSPGQGASDTQYF. The CDR3 DNA reads as TGTGCCAGCAGCCCGGGACAGGGGGCGTCGGATACGCAGTATTTT. Full variable domain (rest looked up from reference TRBV28 and TRBJ2-3): DVKVTQSSRYLVKRTGEKVFLECVQDMDHENMFWYRQDPGLGLRLIYFSYDVKMKEKGDIPEGYSVSREKKERFSLILESASTNQTSMYLCASSPGQGASDTQYFGPGTRLTVL.

This clone appeared a few times. The chain employs TRBV28 and TRBJ1-2; 10 bases align to TRBD1. Trimming took 4 bases from V and 3 from J; bases not matched to a gene: 5. Germline CDR1 is MDHEN and CDR2 is SYDVKM. The CDR3 runs 15 residues. The CDR3 loop reads CASSSAGTGDYGYTF. The CDR3 bases are TGTGCCAGCAGTTCGGCCGGGACAGGGGACTATGGCTACACCTTC.

This chain connects TRBV30 to TRBJ2-7; D call uncertain. V lost 3 bases and J lost 0, with 12 bases in between. The CDR3 extends over 14 amino acids. Germline V lookup: CDR1 GTSNPN, CDR2 SVGIG (reference sequence). CDR3 in amino acids: CAWRFGPNSYEQYF. Here the CDR3 DNA reads TGTGCCTGGAGATTCGGACCGAACTCCTACGAGCAGTACTTC.

The genes are TRBV2 and TRBJ2-7, with a tentative D call TRBD1 (5 bases). The CDR3 is 13 residues long. Germline loops: CDR1 SNHLY, CDR2 FYNNEI. The V gene lost 2 bases and the J gene lost 2 bases, with 7 bases spanning the gap. This chain's CDR3 is CASSERGPYEQYF. Written as DNA, the CDR3 is TGTGCCAGCAGTGAAAGGGGCCCCTACGAGCAGTACTTC.

In its sample, this clone was seen a few times. CDR3 in amino acids: CASSLSGGFFEKLFF. The CDR3 bases are TGTGCCAGCAGTTTATCAGGGGGCTTTTTTGAAAAACTGTTTTTT. J is TRBJ1-4 and V is TRBV27; 7 bases agree with TRBD1. The CDR3 is made up of 15 amino acids. V gave up 0 bases and J gave up 7 bases; unmatched junction bases: 5. Germline CDR1 is MNHEY and CDR2 is SMNVEV (reference sequence).

The chain carries TRBV4-1 and TRBJ2-1, with 9 bases that match TRBD2. Losses at the gene ends were 4 bases for V and 8 bases for J; bases not matched to a gene: 9. This CDR3 comprises 15 residues. Germline values: CDR1 MGHRA, CDR2 YSYEKL. CDR3 nucleotide sequence: TGCGCCAGCAGCCTACGACTGATAGCGGGAGATGAGCAGTTCTTC. The encoded protein is CASSLRLIAGDEQFF.

In its sample, this clone was seen a few times. This sequence joins TRBV2 and TRBJ2-5; 10 bases are a match to TRBD2. CDR3 length: 13 amino acids. Germline loops: CDR1 SNHLY, CDR2 FYNNEI. Unmatched junction bases numbered 5, after V lost 8 bases and J lost 5 bases. The chain's CDR3 is CASSQGLAETQYF. The DNA of the CDR3 is TGTGCCAGCTCTCAGGGACTAGCGGAGACCCAGTACTTC.

The chain carries TRBV14 and TRBJ2-7; a possible D gene is TRBD2 (5 bases). The CDR3 spans 17 residues. With 1 base removed from V and 0 bases from J, the gap between germline ends came to 16 bases. Looked up from germline, CDR1 is SGHDN and CDR2 is FVKESK. The CDR3 DNA is TGTGCCAGCAGCCAAGGGCCAAGGAGCGGAAGCTCCTACGAGCAGTACTTC. Translating it yields CASSQGPRSGSSYEQYF.

This CDR3 reads CASSRGLGGGIYEQYF. Written as DNA, the CDR3 is TGTGCCAGCAGCCGCGGGCTTGGTGGGGGTATTTACGAGCAGTACTTC. V gene TRBV7-9 combines with J gene TRBJ2-7; D may be TRBD1 or TRBD2 (5 bases each). The ends were cut back, 5 bases at V and 4 bases at J, with 21 bases in the middle. This CDR3 has 16 amino acids. In germline, CDR1 is SEHNR, CDR2 FQNEAQ (reference sequence).

CDR3 loop: CASSLTLAGGPGYNEQFF. The CDR3 DNA reads TGCGCCAGCAGCTTGACGCTAGCGGGAGGGCCGGGGTACAATGAGCAGTTCTTC. The rearrangement joins TRBV5-1 to TRBJ2-1, with 12 bases identical to TRBD2. The germline CDR1 and CDR2 sequences are SGHRS and YFSETQ. V shed 1 base and J 4 bases; nucleotides not matched to a gene: 9. The CDR3 has 18 residues.

As DNA, the CDR3 is TGTGCCAGCAGAGCTACAGAGTTCTATGGCTACACCTTC. Translation gives CASRATEFYGYTF. The chain employs TRBV6-5 and TRBJ1-2; D not certain. The CDR3 runs to 13 residues. The ends were cut back, 6 bases at V and 4 bases at J, with 12 bases in the middle. CDR1 is MNHEY, CDR2 SVGAGI, per germline.

The V and J genes are TRBV28 and TRBJ2-3, with D unclear. CDR3 length equals 13 residues. The V end was cut by 6 bases, the J end by 2 bases, with 9 bases between. The germline gives CDR1 MDHEN, CDR2 SYDVKM. CDR3: CASSTGYTDTQYF. The CDR3 nucleotides are TGTGCCAGCAGCACCGGTTACACAGATACGCAGTATTTT.

The V and J genes are TRBV9 and TRBJ2-7; 7 bases match TRBD2. The CDR3 covers 15 residues. Germline V gene data show CDR1 as SGDLS and CDR2 as YYNGEE. Trimming cost V 0 bases and J 2 bases; bases outside gene matches: 5. CDR3 sequence (DNA): TGTGCCAGCAGCGTAGAAGTAGCGGGTCCCTACGAGCAGTACTTC. Its translation: CASSVEVAGPYEQYF.

In its sample, this clone was seen a few times. The DNA of the CDR3 is TGCGCCAGCAGCCTTCGACCGGGACTAGCTGGGGATACGCAGTATTTT. It translates to CASSLRPGLAGDTQYF. This chain links TRBV5-1 with TRBJ2-3; 9 bases line up with TRBD2. This CDR3 comprises 16 residues. Germline lookup yields CDR1 SGHRS and CDR2 YFSETQ. The V segment lost 4 bases and the J segment 6 bases; nucleotides outside the gene matches: 12.